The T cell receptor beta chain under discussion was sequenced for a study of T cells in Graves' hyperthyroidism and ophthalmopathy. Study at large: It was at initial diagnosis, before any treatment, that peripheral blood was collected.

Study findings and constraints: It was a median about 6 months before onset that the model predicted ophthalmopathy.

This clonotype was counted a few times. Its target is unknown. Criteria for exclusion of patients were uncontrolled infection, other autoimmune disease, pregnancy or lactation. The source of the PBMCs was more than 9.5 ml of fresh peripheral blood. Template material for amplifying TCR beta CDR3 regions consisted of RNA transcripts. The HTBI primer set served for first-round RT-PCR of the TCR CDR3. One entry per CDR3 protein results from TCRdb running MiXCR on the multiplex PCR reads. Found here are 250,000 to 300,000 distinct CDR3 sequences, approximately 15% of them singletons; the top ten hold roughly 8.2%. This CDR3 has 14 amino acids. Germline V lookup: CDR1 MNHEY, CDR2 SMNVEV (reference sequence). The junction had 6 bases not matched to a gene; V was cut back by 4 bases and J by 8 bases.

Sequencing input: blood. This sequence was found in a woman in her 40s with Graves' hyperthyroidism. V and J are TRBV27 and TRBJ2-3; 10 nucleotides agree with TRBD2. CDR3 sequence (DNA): TGTGCCAGCAGTTCTTCTAGCGGGAGTGGTACGCAGTATTTT. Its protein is CASSSSSGSGTQYF.